The rows below give T cell receptor beta chains drawn from one sample of a study of OX40 agonist ivuxolimab in advanced cancers. Assay used: immunoSEQ multiplex PCR; TCRdb lists only in-frame clones, some missing. The sample lists some 49,000 clones, approximately 81% occurring once. The source was CD4+ or CD8+ T cells sorted from blood, collected in a trial of the OX40 agonist ivuxolimab. Receptors were obtained from an adult with an advanced solid tumor such as melanoma, head and neck, liver or kidney cancer. The CDR3 runs from the conserved cysteine through the conserved F or W. A D gene is named only where the DNA matches it firmly. A row's size may be missing; if present it is once, few, many or a size class.

CDR3aa: CAISVSTTNTGELFF
CDR3nt: TGTGCCATCTCCGTATCAACTACCAACACCGGGGAGCTGTTTTTT
d_gene: NA
v_gene: TRBV10-3
j_gene: TRBJ2-2
abundance: NA

CDR3aa: CASRWDSYEQYF
CDR3nt: TGTGCAAGTCGCTGGGACAGCTACGAGCAGTACTTC
d_gene: NA
v_gene: TRBV12-2
j_gene: TRBJ2-7
abundance: NA

CDR3aa: CASTPGTNPIYEQFF
CDR3nt: TGTGCCAGCACCCCTGGGACAAATCCCATCTATGAGCAGTTCTTC
d_gene: NA
v_gene: TRBV9
j_gene: TRBJ2-1
abundance: once

CDR3aa: CASSWTGFTDTQYF
CDR3nt: TGTGCCAGCAGTTGGACAGGTTTCACAGATACGCAGTATTTT
d_gene: TRBD1
v_gene: TRBV28
j_gene: TRBJ2-3
abundance: NA

CDR3aa: CASSPREGYGYTF
CDR3nt: TGTGCCAGCTCCCCCCGGGAGGGCTATGGCTACACCTTC
d_gene: NA
v_gene: TRBV6-6
j_gene: TRBJ1-2
abundance: NA

CDR3aa: CASSEGREGIYGYTF
CDR3nt: TGTGCCAGCAGCGAGGGCAGGGAGGGCATCTATGGCTACACCTTC
d_gene: NA
v_gene: TRBV7-6
j_gene: TRBJ1-2
abundance: many

CDR3aa: CASSPGGLYEQYF
CDR3nt: TGCGCCAGCAGCCCGGGGGGGCTTTACGAGCAGTACTTC
d_gene: TRBD2
v_gene: TRBV4-3
j_gene: TRBJ2-7
abundance: NA

CDR3aa: CASSIGHPGTSNEQYF
CDR3nt: TGTGCCAGCTCGATAGGGCATCCCGGGACTTCCAACGAGCAGTACTTC
d_gene: NA
v_gene: TRBV7-2
j_gene: TRBJ2-7
abundance: NA

CDR3aa: CASSHPGPMDYEQYF
CDR3nt: TGTGCCAGCAGTCACCCGGGCCCCATGGACTACGAGCAGTACTTC
d_gene: NA
v_gene: TRBV28
j_gene: TRBJ2-7
abundance: NA

CDR3aa: CASSEWGNSNQPQHF
CDR3nt: TGTGCCAGCAGTGAATGGGGGAATAGCAATCAGCCCCAGCATTTT
d_gene: NA
v_gene: TRBV6-1
j_gene: TRBJ1-5
abundance: NA

CDR3aa: CASSFGLAGETQYF
CDR3nt: TGTGCCAGCAGCTTCGGACTGGCAGGGGAGACCCAGTACTTC
d_gene: NA
v_gene: TRBV7-2
j_gene: TRBJ2-5
abundance: NA

CDR3aa: CASSQRGTDRQPQHF
CDR3nt: TGCGCCAGCAGCCAAAGGGGGACAGACAGGCAGCCCCAGCATTTT
d_gene: TRBD1
v_gene: TRBV4-1
j_gene: TRBJ1-5
abundance: NA

CDR3aa: CSVEGLEWPRAFF
CDR3nt: TGCAGCGTTGAAGGCCTAGAATGGCCGCGAGCTTTCTTT
d_gene: NA
v_gene: TRBV29-1
j_gene: TRBJ1-1
abundance: NA

CDR3aa: CASSTRAGTGELFF
CDR3nt: TGTGCCAGTAGTACACGGGCCGGGACCGGGGAGCTGTTTTTT
d_gene: NA
v_gene: TRBV19
j_gene: TRBJ2-2
abundance: NA

CDR3aa: CASSQEDRAYNEQFF
CDR3nt: TGCGCCAGCAGCCAAGAAGACAGGGCCTACAATGAGCAGTTCTTC
d_gene: TRBD1
v_gene: TRBV4-3
j_gene: TRBJ2-1
abundance: NA

CDR3aa: CASSSSTGLDEQYF
CDR3nt: TGTGCCAGCAGCTCCTCGACAGGGCTCGACGAGCAGTACTTC
d_gene: TRBD1
v_gene: TRBV7-9
j_gene: TRBJ2-7
abundance: once

CDR3aa: CSVVTAGQGPNGELFF
CDR3nt: TGCAGCGTTGTAACTGCGGGACAGGGTCCCAACGGGGAGCTGTTTTTT
d_gene: TRBD1
v_gene: TRBV29-1
j_gene: TRBJ2-2
abundance: NA

CDR3aa: CASSLEAGVKNTIYF
CDR3nt: TGTGCCAGCAGCTTAGAAGCAGGGGTAAAGAACACCATATATTTT
d_gene: NA
v_gene: TRBV7-6
j_gene: TRBJ1-3
abundance: NA

CDR3aa: CASSVGGTFSYEQYF
CDR3nt: TGTGCCAGCAGCGTAGGAGGGACATTCTCCTACGAGCAGTACTTC
d_gene: NA
v_gene: TRBV9
j_gene: TRBJ2-7
abundance: NA

CDR3aa: CASSTTRDRGTEAFF
CDR3nt: TGTGCCAGTAGTACCACCCGGGACAGAGGCACTGAAGCTTTCTTT
d_gene: TRBD1
v_gene: TRBV19
j_gene: TRBJ1-1
abundance: once

CDR3aa: CASSYGSRGYGYTF
CDR3nt: TGTGCCAGCAGCTATGGGTCGAGAGGGTATGGCTACACCTTC
d_gene: NA
v_gene: TRBV7-9
j_gene: TRBJ1-2
abundance: once

CDR3aa: CASTYRGQLFF
CDR3nt: TGTGCCAGCACCTACAGGGGGCAACTGTTTTTT
d_gene: TRBD1
v_gene: TRBV27
j_gene: TRBJ1-4
abundance: NA

CDR3aa: CASSFGQGATEAFF
CDR3nt: TGTGCCAGCAGCTTCGGACAGGGGGCCACTGAAGCTTTCTTT
d_gene: TRBD1
v_gene: TRBV9
j_gene: TRBJ1-1
abundance: NA

CDR3aa: CASSQEASSIPGFF
CDR3nt: TGTGCCAGCAGCCAAGAGGCTTCTTCTATCCCAGGGTTCTTC
d_gene: NA
v_gene: TRBV14
j_gene: TRBJ2-1
abundance: NA

CDR3aa: CASSSSSTSKETQYF
CDR3nt: TGTGCCAGCAGCTCTAGTTCTACGTCCAAAGAGACCCAGTACTTC
d_gene: NA
v_gene: TRBV7-9
j_gene: TRBJ2-5
abundance: medium-sized

CDR3aa: CASSPPGRDNEKLFF
CDR3nt: TGTGCCAGCTCACCTCCGGGACGGGATAATGAAAAACTGTTTTTT
d_gene: NA
v_gene: TRBV18
j_gene: TRBJ1-4
abundance: NA

CDR3aa: CASSTGTGDSPLHF
CDR3nt: TGTGCCAGCAGCACCGGGACAGGGGATTCACCCCTCCACTTT
d_gene: TRBD1
v_gene: TRBV5-4
j_gene: TRBJ1-6
abundance: NA

CDR3aa: CASGAGTYEQYF
CDR3nt: TGTGCCAGCGGGGCAGGGACCTACGAGCAGTACTTC
d_gene: NA
v_gene: TRBV5-6
j_gene: TRBJ2-7
abundance: NA

CDR3aa: CASSFLAGDEQFF
CDR3nt: TGTGCCAGCAGCTTCTTGGCGGGGGATGAGCAGTTCTTC
d_gene: TRBD2
v_gene: TRBV7-3
j_gene: TRBJ2-1
abundance: NA

CDR3aa: CASSVIDGASYGYTF
CDR3nt: TGTGCCAGCAGCGTAATTGACGGAGCTTCTTATGGCTACACCTTC
d_gene: NA
v_gene: TRBV9
j_gene: TRBJ1-2
abundance: NA

CDR3aa: CASRRLAGSTDTQYF
CDR3nt: TGTGCCAGCAGACGACTAGCGGGATCGACAGATACGCAGTATTTT
d_gene: TRBD2
v_gene: TRBV27
j_gene: TRBJ2-3
abundance: NA

CDR3aa: CASSLVTRGGEQFF
CDR3nt: TGTGCCAGCAGCTTAGTGACAAGGGGAGGGGAGCAGTTCTTC
d_gene: TRBD2
v_gene: TRBV7-2
j_gene: TRBJ2-1
abundance: NA

CDR3aa: CASSSGDGYEQYF
CDR3nt: TGTGCCAGCAGTTCAGGGGACGGCTACGAGCAGTACTTC
d_gene: NA
v_gene: TRBV6-6
j_gene: TRBJ2-7
abundance: NA

CDR3aa: CASSPIPTLAGESDTQYF
CDR3nt: TGTGCCAGCAGCCCCATCCCCACACTAGCGGGGGAATCAGATACGCAGTATTTT
d_gene: TRBD2
v_gene: TRBV11-3
j_gene: TRBJ2-3
abundance: NA

CDR3aa: CASSLTSGYEQYF
CDR3nt: TGTGCCAGCAGTTTAACTAGCGGATACGAGCAGTACTTC
d_gene: TRBD2
v_gene: TRBV27
j_gene: TRBJ2-7
abundance: NA

CDR3aa: CASILSGVGANVLTF
CDR3nt: TGTGCCAGTATCCTCTCCGGGGTTGGGGCCAACGTCCTGACTTTC
d_gene: NA
v_gene: TRBV19
j_gene: TRBJ2-6
abundance: NA

CDR3aa: CAISESSSLQDQLLGYTF
CDR3nt: TGTGCCATCAGTGAGTCCAGCTCCCTGCAGGACCAGCTCCTTGGCTACACCTTC
d_gene: NA
v_gene: TRBV10-3
j_gene: TRBJ1-2
abundance: NA

CDR3aa: CASSSPAGTYNEQFF
CDR3nt: TGTGCCAGCAGCTCCCCGGCAGGGACCTACAATGAGCAGTTCTTC
d_gene: NA
v_gene: TRBV7-9
j_gene: TRBJ2-1
abundance: NA

CDR3aa: CASSFGTGELFF
CDR3nt: TGTGCCAGCAGTTTTGGGACCGGGGAGCTGTTTTTT
d_gene: NA
v_gene: TRBV27
j_gene: TRBJ2-2
abundance: NA

CDR3aa: CASSPSTGMGPNYGYTF
CDR3nt: TGTGCCAGCAGCCCCAGCACAGGGATGGGTCCTAACTATGGCTACACCTTC
d_gene: NA
v_gene: TRBV14
j_gene: TRBJ1-2
abundance: NA